These 18 T cell receptor beta chains were sequenced from one sample in a study of beta chain features in type 1 diabetes. Study-level results: People with Type 1 diabetes carried modestly yet significantly shorter TCRB CDR3s in all four CD4+ subsets.

Reverse transcription of all isolated RNA meant that expressed TCRB transcripts were sequenced. Sequenced by immunoSEQ multiplex PCR; TCRdb stores in-frame clones only, minus some. Of roughly 730,000 clones listed, 13% are singletons. These receptors have no identified antigens. Sequencing was performed on naive CD4+ T cells from blood. These receptors were obtained from a man younger than 35 with type 1 diabetes.

The chain combines TRBV6-5 with TRBJ2-3; D is uncertain. The CDR3 covers 12 residues. V lost 5 bases, J lost 6 bases, and 9 bases lay in between. Per germline, CDR1 MNHEY and CDR2 SVGAGI. Here the CDR3 reads CASSHGYDTQYF. As DNA, the CDR3 is TGTGCCAGCAGTCACGGTTATGATACGCAGTATTTT.

J is TRBJ2-1 and V is TRBV11-3; 8 bases map to TRBD2. The J segment lost 6 bases and the V segment lost 2 bases, leaving 6 bases of the junction unmatched. The CDR3 runs to 15 residues. Germline CDR1 is SGHNT and CDR2 is YENEEA. CDR3 DNA: TGTGCCAGCAGCTTATCGGCGGGGGGTTCCAATGAGCAGTTCTTC. This sequence encodes CASSLSAGGSNEQFF.

The chain joins TRBV10-2 to TRBJ2-5; the D is unclear. Looked up from germline, CDR1 is WSHSY and CDR2 is SAAADI. Deletions cut 3 bases from V and 0 bases from J, with 11 bases between. This CDR3 is 15 amino acids long. The DNA of the CDR3 is TGCGCCAGCAGTGATGCGTGGCTAGACCAAGAGACCCAGTACTTC. Protein sequence: CASSDAWLDQETQYF.

The chain couples TRBV14 to TRBJ2-3; 10 bases match TRBD1. CDR3 size: 14 residues. Germline CDR1 is SGHDN and CDR2 is FVKESK. V shed 4 bases and J 5 bases; nucleotides not matched to a gene: 3. The CDR3 here is CASSLGQGGDTQYF. In DNA form, the CDR3 reads TGTGCCAGCAGCCTTGGACAGGGGGGAGATACGCAGTATTTT.

This clone was observed a handful of times. V usage is TRBV10-2 and J usage is TRBJ2-3; D gene unclear. The germline V gene has CDR1 WSHSY and CDR2 SAAADI. The CDR3 loop spans 13 amino acids. Trimming pared 2 bases from V and 3 bases from J, leaving 6 bases between. CDR3 region: CASSEQRTDTQYF. CDR3 in DNA: TGCGCCAGCAGTGAGCAGAGGACAGATACGCAGTATTTT.

This clone was counted only a few times. The chain combines TRBV19 with TRBJ1-1, with 7 bases aligning to TRBD1. V lost 10 bases and J lost 1; bases outside the gene matches: 6. The CDR3 loop spans 13 amino acids. Looked up from germline, CDR1 is LNHDA and CDR2 is SQIVND (reference sequence). The DNA for the CDR3 is TGTGCCACGGGGACAGACCAGAACACTGAAGCTTTCTTT. Amino acids: CATGTDQNTEAFF.

A few counts support this clone. The gene calls are TRBV19 and TRBJ2-6; tentatively, D is TRBD1 (6 bases). V was cut by 4 bases and J by 0 bases, with 13 bases left in between. CDR1 and CDR2 (germline): LNHDA, SQIVND (reference sequence). The length of the CDR3 is 17 residues. CDR3 amino acids: CASSNAGDYSGANVLTF. The CDR3 DNA reads TGTGCCAGTAGTAACGCAGGGGATTACTCTGGGGCCAACGTCCTGACTTTC.

This clone has a handful of counts. Different DNA sequences within this sample yield the same CDR3. The chain has TRBV4-1 and TRBJ1-5; no definite D call. This CDR3 contains 14 residues. Trimming took off 0 bases at V and 1 base at J, with 4 bases between the two ends. Germline CDR1 MGHRA, CDR2 YSYEKL. As DNA, the CDR3 is TGCGCCAGCAGCCAAGAGGGAAGCAATCAGCCCCAGCATTTT. Translated, it gives CASSQEGSNQPQHF.

The chain carries TRBV9 and TRBJ2-7; unclear D gene. V was shortened by 4 bases and J by 4 bases, with 9 bases between the two germline ends. In germline, CDR1 is SGDLS, CDR2 YYNGEE. This CDR3 is 12 amino acids long. Here the CDR3 reads CASSTFPYEQYF. CDR3 coding DNA: TGTGCCAGCAGCACCTTCCCGTACGAGCAGTACTTC. The full variable domain, in which reference TRBV9 and TRBJ2-7 provide the parts outside the CDR3, is DSGVTQTPKHLITATGQRVTLRCSPRSGDLSVYWYQQSLDQGLQFLIQYYNGEERAKGNILERFSAQQFPDLHSELNLSSLELGDSALYFCASSTFPYEQYFGPGTRLTVT.

In its sample, this clone was seen once. The chain uses TRBV6-5 and TRBJ1-2; D remains unclear. Germline values: CDR1 MNHEY, CDR2 SVGAGI. Trimming cost V 6 bases and J 1 base, with 15 bases left between them. The CDR3 covers 15 residues. The CDR3 DNA is TGTGCCAGCAGACCTCCTGCAAGGGTTAACTATGGCTACACCTTC. Translated, it gives CASRPPARVNYGYTF.

This clone was seen a handful of times. The chain is built from TRBV7-8 and TRBJ1-2; D not resolved. The ends were cut back, 2 bases at V and 8 bases at J, with 15 bases in the middle. This CDR3 spans 14 amino acids. Germline V CDR1 and CDR2: SGHVS, FQNEAQ. In nucleotides, the CDR3 is TGTGCCAGCAGCTTAATCTCGGGATCGGAGGGCTACACCTTC. Its translation is CASSLISGSEGYTF.

J is TRBJ2-7 and V is TRBV19; possibly TRBD2 for D (5 bases). The CDR3 extends over 15 amino acids. V lost 8 bases and J 0 bases, leaving 17 bases between the germline ends. Per the germline V gene, CDR1 is LNHDA and CDR2 is SQIVND (reference sequence). CDR3 bases: TGTGCCAGTCGCTCCCGGACGGGAAACTCCTACGAGCAGTACTTC. Encoded protein: CASRSRTGNSYEQYF.

The chain carries TRBV29-1 and TRBJ1-4; 7 nucleotides match TRBD1. In germline, CDR1 is SQVTM, CDR2 ANQGSEA. V trimming: 0 bases; J trimming: 10 bases; junction bases outside the gene matches: 2. This CDR3 is 12 amino acids long. The CDR3 loop is CSVEDSGGKLFF. In nucleotides, the CDR3 is TGCAGCGTTGAAGATTCAGGGGGAAAACTGTTTTTT.

This rearrangement joins TRBV7-8 to TRBJ1-1; D may be TRBD1 (6 bases). V was shortened by 5 bases and J by 2 bases, with 18 bases between the two germline ends. CDR3 length: 16 amino acids. Germline lookup yields CDR1 SGHVS and CDR2 FQNEAQ. CDR3 residues: CASSVTLQGTNTEAFF. The CDR3 DNA reads TGTGCCAGCAGCGTAACCTTACAGGGTACCAACACTGAAGCTTTCTTT. The full variable domain, with the rest looked up from reference TRBV7-8 and TRBJ1-1, is GAGVSQSPRYKVAKRGQDVALRCDPISGHVSLFWYQQALGQGPEFLTYFQNEAQLDKSGLPSDRFFAERPEGSVSTLKIQRTQQEDSAVYLCASSVTLQGTNTEAFFGQGTRLTVV.

This clone came up a few times. The CDR3 spells CASSRTAASGNTIYF. CDR3 DNA: TGTGCCAGCAGTCGGACAGCGGCCTCTGGAAACACCATATATTTT. The chain employs TRBV28 and TRBJ1-3, with a tentative D call TRBD1 (6 bases). The germline gives CDR1 MDHEN, CDR2 SYDVKM. V was cut by 5 bases and J by 0 bases, with 11 bases left in between. The CDR3 is 15 residues long.

This clone showed up just a few times. The chain couples TRBV5-1 to TRBJ1-4; D gene ambiguous. V lost 4 bases to trimming and J lost 6 bases, with 10 bases between them. The CDR3 contains 13 residues. Germline V gene sequence: CDR1 SGHRS, CDR2 YFSETQ. The DNA for the CDR3 is TGCGCCAGCAGCCAGTTGGACGATGAAAAACTGTTTTTT. Protein product: CASSQLDDEKLFF.

The chain is built from TRBV30 and TRBJ2-7; D is unresolved. CDR3 length: 13 amino acids. Looked up from germline, CDR1 is GTSNPN and CDR2 is SVGIG (reference sequence). The V end lost 7 bases, the J end lost 5 bases, and 18 bases lay between the germline ends. This CDR3 is CASRLGYIDEQYF. The CDR3 nucleotides read TGTGCCTCTCGGTTAGGGTACATCGACGAGCAGTACTTC.

In DNA, the CDR3 is TGTGCCAGCACCGCTGTAGGACAGGGCGGTAGTGAGCAGTTCTTC. Its protein is CASTAVGQGGSEQFF. This chain joins TRBV6-5 and TRBJ2-1; 8 nucleotides line up with TRBD1. Germline CDR1 is MNHEY and CDR2 is SVGAGI. The CDR3 consists of 15 residues. V dropped 7 bases and J dropped 9; count of bases not matched to a gene: 14.